These 17 T cell receptor beta chains were all obtained from the same sample, sequenced in a study of blood T cell repertoires in COVID-19. This table comes from immunoSEQ multiplex PCR, and its TCRdb copy is limited to in-frame clones, with some not included. The table has about 270,000 clones, approximately 86% seen once; the top ten hold about 8.8%. Sequencing was performed on peripheral blood. These receptors all stem from a man aged 35 to 55 with active or convalescent COVID-19.

The chain combines TRBV19 with TRBJ1-2; possible D gene TRBD1, 5 bases. The CDR3 length is 13 residues. Deletions cut 5 bases from V and 3 bases from J, with 10 bases between. The germline gives CDR1 LNHDA, CDR2 SQIVND (reference sequence). The CDR3 spells CASSPRGDYGYTF. The CDR3 nucleotides read TGTGCCAGTAGTCCCCGGGGGGACTATGGCTACACCTTC. Drawing the rest from reference TRBV19 and TRBJ1-2, the complete variable domain is DGGITQSPKYLFRKEGQNVTLSCEQNLNHDAMYWYRQDPGQGLRLIYYSQIVNDFQKGDIAEGYSVSREKKESFPLTVTSAQKNPTAFYLCASSPRGDYGYTFGSGTRLTVV.

Only one count was recorded for this clone. The V gene is TRBV6-7, the J gene TRBJ2-2; the D gene is possibly TRBD1 (5 bases). TRBV6-7 is reported as an ORF; its role is uncertain. V was trimmed by 2 bases and J by 5 bases, leaving 18 bases between them. The CDR3 runs to 17 residues. This CDR3 is CASSYGAGPIGTGELFF. The CDR3 DNA reads TGTGCCAGCAGTTACGGGGCAGGGCCTATCGGGACCGGGGAGCTGTTTTTT.

This rearrangement joins TRBV3-1 (or the pseudogene TRBV3-2) to TRBJ1-2; D unresolved. This CDR3 is built from 16 residues. CDR1 and CDR2 from the germline V gene are LGHDT and YNNKEL (reference sequence). The ends were cut back, 3 bases at V and 9 bases at J, with 23 bases in the middle. The CDR3 bases are TGTGCCAGCAGCCACGGGAAAGGTCCCGTTGGTTCGAGCTACACCTTC. This encodes CASSHGKGPVGSSYTF.

The J gene is TRBJ1-6, the V gene TRBV9; D may be TRBD1 (6 bases). Trimming cost V 3 bases and J 0 bases, with 13 bases left between them. Germline V gene data show CDR1 as SGDLS and CDR2 as YYNGEE. CDR3 length: 17 amino acids. The CDR3 here is CASSGRGASSYNSPLHF. The DNA of the CDR3 is TGTGCCAGCAGCGGGCGGGGGGCAAGCTCCTATAATTCACCCCTCCACTTT.

Here the CDR3 reads CASSQDIWRPNTEAFF. In DNA, the CDR3 is TGTGCCAGCAGCCAAGACATCTGGCGGCCGAACACTGAAGCTTTCTTT. This chain links TRBV4-2 with TRBJ1-1; no definite D call. Between the trimmed V and J ends, which lost 0 bases and 1 base, there was a span of 12 bases. The CDR3 has 16 residues. Germline loops: CDR1 LGHNA, CDR2 YNFKEQ.

The chain couples TRBV4-1 to TRBJ2-5; TRBD1 might be the D (5 bases). CDR1 is MGHRA and CDR2 is YSYEKL in the germline V gene. The V gene lost 3 bases and the J gene lost 3 bases, with 8 bases spanning the gap. The CDR3 is made up of 13 amino acids. For the CDR3, the DNA is TGCGCCAGCAGCCATTCACAGGAAGAGACCCAGTACTTC. This translates into CASSHSQEETQYF.

This clone was recorded a few times. This rearrangement joins TRBV28 to TRBJ1-4, with D perhaps matching TRBD1 (6 bases). The V and J ends lost 8 bases and 4 bases respectively, with 14 bases between them. CDR3 length equals 14 residues. Germline lookup yields CDR1 MDHEN and CDR2 SYDVKM. The CDR3 is CASGAGVDNEKLFF. The CDR3 DNA sequence: TGTGCCAGCGGCGCAGGGGTTGATAATGAAAAACTGTTTTTT.

The rearrangement uses TRBV3-1 (or the pseudogene TRBV3-2) and TRBJ1-3; the D is unclear. V lost 4 bases, J lost 0 bases, and 13 bases lay in between. Per the germline V gene, CDR1 is LGHDT and CDR2 is YNNKEL (reference sequence). This CDR3 is 16 amino acids long. CDR3 DNA: TGTGCCAGCAGCCCCCCTCGTGGCTTCTCTGGAAACACCATATATTTT. Protein product: CASSPPRGFSGNTIYF.

This clone was found a few times. The V call is TRBV9, the J call TRBJ2-3; TRBD2 matches 7 bases. The ends lost 5 bases at V and 3 bases at J; junction bases unmatched: 9. This CDR3 spans 15 amino acids. Per germline, CDR1 SGDLS and CDR2 YYNGEE. The DNA for the CDR3 is TGTGCCAGCAGTGGTAGTTCGGGAGGAACAGATACGCAGTATTTT. This gives the protein CASSGSSGGTDTQYF.

The chain employs TRBV7-8 and TRBJ2-7; 8 bases match TRBD1. CDR3 length: 16 amino acids. Germline V gene sequence: CDR1 SGHVS, CDR2 FQNEAQ. The J segment lost 5 bases and the V segment lost 5 bases, leaving 14 bases of the junction unmatched. Here the CDR3 reads CASSGRQGNSNDEQYF. The CDR3 DNA reads as TGTGCCAGCAGCGGTCGACAGGGGAACTCGAACGACGAGCAGTACTTC.

The chain carries TRBV5-6 and TRBJ2-7; D is perhaps TRBD2 (7 bases). V was pared by 0 bases and J by 2 bases, with 9 bases between. The CDR3 consists of 14 residues. Germline-derived CDR1 and CDR2 are SGHDT and YYEEEE. CDR3 bases: TGTGCCAGCAGCTTGGCGGGGGGCCCCTACGAGCAGTACTTC. Its protein is CASSLAGGPYEQYF. Based on the CDR3 plus reference TRBV5-6 and TRBJ2-7, the full variable domain is DAGVTQSPTHLIKTRGQQVTLRCSPKSGHDTVSWYQQALGQGPQFIFQYYEEEERQRGNFPDRFSGHQFPNYSSELNVNALLLGDSALYLCASSLAGGPYEQYFGPGTRLTVT.

The rearrangement links TRBV7-8 to TRBJ2-7, with TRBD1 matching over 8 bases. Unmatched junction bases numbered 5, after V lost 1 base and J lost 3 bases. The CDR3 sequence is 15 residues long. Germline V lookup: CDR1 SGHVS, CDR2 FQNEAQ. In DNA form, the CDR3 reads TGTGCCAGCAGCTTAGTTCGGGACAGGCTCTACGAGCAGTACTTC. This translates into CASSLVRDRLYEQYF.

This chain connects TRBV3-1 (or the pseudogene TRBV3-2) to TRBJ2-3; TRBD2 matches 8 bases. The CDR3 sequence is 14 residues long. CDR1 and CDR2 from the germline V gene are LGHDT and YNNKEL (reference sequence). Germline trimming cut 8 bases from V and 5 bases from J; bases unmatched to any gene: 9. The CDR3 nucleotides are TGTGCCAGCCGGTCGAGCGGGGGTAGAGATACGCAGTATTTT. Its translation: CASRSSGGRDTQYF.

This sequence joins TRBV30 and TRBJ1-5; tentative D call: TRBD1 (5 bases). Germline CDR1 is GTSNPN and CDR2 is SVGIG (reference sequence). The CDR3 contains 16 residues. Between the trimmed V and J ends, which lost 0 bases and 0 bases, there was a span of 12 bases. CDR3 coding DNA: TGTGCCTGGAGTGTATCAGGGTACCTTAGCAATCAGCCCCAGCATTTT. Translated, it gives CAWSVSGYLSNQPQHF.

This clone was seen once. The V call is TRBV5-4, the J call TRBJ2-7; D is undetermined. This CDR3 region has 13 residues. Germline V gives CDR1 SGHNT, CDR2 YYREEE (reference sequence). The V gene lost 4 bases and the J gene lost 6 bases, with 14 bases spanning the gap. The CDR3 bases are TGTGCCAGCAGCCAAGACCCTTCGGGCGAGCAGTACTTC. The encoded protein is CASSQDPSGEQYF.

V usage is TRBV5-6 and J usage is TRBJ2-7; 8 bases are shared with TRBD1. Germline V gene data show CDR1 as SGHDT and CDR2 as YYEEEE. Trimming cost V 4 bases and J 3 bases; bases outside gene matches: 9. The CDR3 has 15 amino acids. The CDR3: CASSGRWTGSYEQYF. DNA of the CDR3: TGTGCCAGCAGCGGACGATGGACAGGGAGCTACGAGCAGTACTTC.

The V gene is TRBV28, the J gene TRBJ1-3; D is unclear. The CDR3 totals 15 residues. V shed 5 bases and J shed 0 bases, with 11 bases lying between them. From germline, CDR1 is MDHEN and CDR2 SYDVKM. The CDR3 bases are TGTGCCAGCAGTGTTAGAGTGAGCTCTGGAAACACCATATATTTT. Its translation: CASSVRVSSGNTIYF.